These T cell receptor beta chains were read from a single sample in a study of blood T cells in healthy people across ages. TCRdb re-derived calls from the 5' RACE reads in MiXCR, one entry per CDR3 protein. There are over 1,500,000 distinct CDR3 sequences in the sample; around 50% occur only once, and roughly 2.1% lies in the top ten. The sample consisted of blood. The receptors shown here come from a woman aged 40 to 50 in good health. The CDR3 runs from the conserved cysteine through the conserved F or W. D genes are given only for firm matches. Size is stated for part of the rows, as once, few or many counts, or as a class when the clone is expanded.

abundance	d_gene	v_gene	j_gene	CDR3aa	CDR3nt
few	-	TRBV10-3	TRBJ2-7	CAISESAGTEQYF	TGTGCCATCAGTGAGTCAGCAGGGACTGAGCAGTACTTC
-	TRBD1	TRBV11-2	TRBJ2-5	CASSRLGQGVAETQYF	TGTGCCAGCAGCCGATTAGGCCAGGGGGTGGCTGAGACCCAGTACTTC
-	-	TRBV29-1	TRBJ1-4	CSGESTGKLFF	TGCAGCGGTGAGTCGACCGGGAAACTGTTTTTT
-	TRBD1	TRBV10-3	TRBJ2-7	CAISRDSDEQYF	TGTGCCATCAGCCGGGACAGTGACGAGCAGTACTTC
-	-	TRBV15	TRBJ1-1	CATTHRGTEAFF	TGTGCCACCACGCATAGGGGCACTGAAGCTTTCTTT
-	-	TRBV28	TRBJ1-5	CASTLGASNQPQHF	TGTGCCAGCACCTTAGGGGCTTCCAATCAGCCCCAGCATTTT
few	TRBD2	TRBV6-6	TRBJ2-7	CASTGGSYNEQYF	TGTGCCAGCACCGGGGGGTCATACAATGAGCAGTACTTC
-	-	TRBV20-1	TRBJ1-5	CSARRQDRSNQPQHF	TGCAGTGCTAGACGACAAGATAGGAGCAATCAGCCCCAGCATTTT
-	-	TRBV7-2	TRBJ2-7	CASSLGSRGPYGQYF	TGTGCCAGCAGCTTAGGGTCGCGGGGGCCCTACGGGCAGTACTTC
-	TRBD2	TRBV28	TRBJ2-5	CASSPAQRGNRETQYF	TGTGCCAGCAGCCCCGCCCAGCGGGGGAACAGAGAGACCCAGTACTTC
-	TRBD1	TRBV20-1	TRBJ1-6	CSARGGDRGLSYNSPLHF	TGCAGTGCTAGAGGGGGGGACAGGGGTCTCTCCTATAATTCACCCCTCCACTTT
-	TRBD2	TRBV4-2	TRBJ2-3	CASSHGLAGTNTDTQYF	TGTGCCAGCAGCCATGGCCTAGCGGGGACTAACACAGATACGCAGTATTTT
-	TRBD1	TRBV2	TRBJ2-5	CASSAYVTGERETQYF	TGTGCCAGCAGTGCCTATGTGACAGGGGAGAGAGAGACCCAGTACTTC
-	-	TRBV6-6	TRBJ1-5	CASSSYGGGNSNQPQHF	TGTGCCAGCAGTTCCTACGGGGGAGGTAATAGCAATCAGCCCCAGCATTTT
once	-	TRBV12-3/TRBV12-4	TRBJ2-1	CASSLIRDPGYNEQFF	TGTGCCAGCAGTTTAATCAGGGACCCAGGCTACAATGAGCAGTTCTTC
-	TRBD2	TRBV20-1	TRBJ2-7	CSARVGTSGIYEQYF	TGCAGTGCTAGAGTGGGGACTAGCGGTATTTACGAGCAGTACTTC
once	-	TRBV3-1	TRBJ2-6	CASSYTALSSGANVLTF	TGTGCCAGCAGCTATACCGCCTTGAGCTCTGGGGCCAACGTCCTGACTTTC
-	TRBD2	TRBV9	TRBJ2-5	CASSARGLAGSETQYF	TGTGCCAGCAGCGCCCGCGGACTAGCGGGTAGCGAGACCCAGTACTTC
-	TRBD1	TRBV7-2	TRBJ2-4	CASSRYGRGQGPGAKNIQYF	TGTGCCAGCAGCCGTTACGGCCGGGGACAGGGCCCTGGGGCCAAAAACATTCAGTACTTC
few	-	TRBV12-3/TRBV12-4	TRBJ1-2	CASRRIGPTHQDGYTF	TGTGCCAGCAGACGTATTGGCCCCACTCACCAAGATGGCTACACCTTC
once	-	TRBV20-1	TRBJ1-5	CSAINARTNQPQHF	TGCAGTGCCATTAACGCCAGGACCAATCAGCCCCAGCATTTT
few	-	TRBV6-2/TRBV6-3	TRBJ1-2	CASSVRGLGGGYTF	TGTGCCAGCAGCGTGAGGGGACTGGGAGGCGGCTACACCTTC
-	TRBD2	TRBV6-2/TRBV6-3	TRBJ2-3	CASSFERGPKDTQYF	TGTGCCAGCAGTTTCGAGCGGGGCCCCAAAGATACGCAGTATTTT
-	-	TRBV4-1	TRBJ1-5	CASSFVGGLGNQPQHF	TGCGCCAGCAGTTTTGTGGGGGGGCTTGGCAATCAGCCCCAGCATTTT
-	TRBD1	TRBV13	TRBJ1-5	CASSVGQGAQPQHF	TGTGCCAGCAGCGTCGGACAGGGGGCCCAGCCCCAGCATTTT
-	TRBD2	TRBV12-3/TRBV12-4	TRBJ2-5	CASRRTSSTETQYF	TGTGCCAGCAGGAGGACTAGTTCTACGGAGACCCAGTACTTC
-	-	TRBV5-1	TRBJ2-3	CASSFVGASTDTRYF	TGCGCCAGCAGCTTCGTGGGGGCGAGCACAGATACGCGGTATTTT
-	TRBD2	TRBV28	TRBJ2-5	CASSLLGTSGEGRGETQYF	TGTGCCAGCAGTCTTTTGGGAACTAGCGGGGAGGGTCGCGGAGAGACCCAGTACTTC
few	-	TRBV27	TRBJ2-1	CASSLSVAYNEQFF	TGTGCCAGCAGTTTGTCGGTAGCCTACAATGAGCAGTTCTTC
once	TRBD1	TRBV6-1	TRBJ1-5	CASSPQGYYQPQHF	TGTGCCAGCAGCCCACAGGGGTACTATCAGCCCCAGCATTTT